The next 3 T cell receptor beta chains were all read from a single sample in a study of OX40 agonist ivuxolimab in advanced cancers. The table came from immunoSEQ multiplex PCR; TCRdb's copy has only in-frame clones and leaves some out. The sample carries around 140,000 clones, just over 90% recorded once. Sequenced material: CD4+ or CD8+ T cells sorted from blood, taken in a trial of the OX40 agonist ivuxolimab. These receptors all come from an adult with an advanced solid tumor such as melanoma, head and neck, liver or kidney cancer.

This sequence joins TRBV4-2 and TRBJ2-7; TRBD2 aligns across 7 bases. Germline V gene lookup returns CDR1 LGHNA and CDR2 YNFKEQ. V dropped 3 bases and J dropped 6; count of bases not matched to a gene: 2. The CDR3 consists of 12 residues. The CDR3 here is CASSQGEGEQYF. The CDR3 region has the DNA TGTGCCAGCAGCCAGGGGGAGGGCGAGCAGTACTTC.

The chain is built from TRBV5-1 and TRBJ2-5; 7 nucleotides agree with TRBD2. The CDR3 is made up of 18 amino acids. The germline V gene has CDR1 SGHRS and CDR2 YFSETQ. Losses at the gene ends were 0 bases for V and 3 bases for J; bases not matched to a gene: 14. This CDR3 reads CASSLGWLADQVKETQYF. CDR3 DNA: TGCGCCAGCAGCTTGGGTTGGCTAGCGGATCAGGTCAAAGAGACCCAGTACTTC. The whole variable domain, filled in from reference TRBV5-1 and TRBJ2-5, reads KAGVTQTPRYLIKTRGQQVTLSCSPISGHRSVSWYQQTPGQGLQFLFEYFSETQRNKGNFPGRFSGRQFSNSRSEMNVSTLELGDSALYLCASSLGWLADQVKETQYFGPGTRLLVL.

In nucleotides, the CDR3 is TGTGCCAGCTCACCACCCCCAGGGAATAGCAATCAGCCCCAGCATTTT. As protein: CASSPPPGNSNQPQHF. V gene TRBV18 combines with J gene TRBJ1-5, with a tentative D call TRBD1 (5 bases). With 0 bases removed from V and 0 bases from J, the gap between germline ends came to 9 bases. This CDR3 has 16 amino acids. Germline assignment: CDR1 KGHSH and CDR2 LQKENI.